This TCR beta chain was identified in a study of vaccination effects on CD4 cells after COVID-19. Study in general: A couple of convalescent patients each provided a sample, at 16 days and at one week before vaccination. General study results and limits: Clones of infection and vaccine origin contracted markedly late after vaccination.

Remarks on this clone: The target antigen is unknown.

Clones were sequenced by immunoSEQ multiplex PCR, and TCRdb holds only the in-frame ones, with some missing. The profile covers 20,000 to 30,000 clones, with around 78% appearing a single time and about 16% taken by the ten largest. Trimming pared 0 bases from V and 2 bases from J, leaving 5 bases between. In germline, CDR1 is SGDLS, CDR2 YYNGEE. CDR3 size: 13 residues. Antigen-specific CD4+ T cells were expanded (with viral peptide pools) by the ViraFEST assay ahead of sequencing. It was after approximately 10 days of culture that CD4+ T cells were isolated. This individual tested PCR-positive for SARS-CoV-2 infection between March and December 2020. In culture with roughly 10 IU/ml IL-2 and around 10 ug/ml peptides, PBMC were grown at fewer than 2.5 million per well.

The receptor's source is a human donor who had a prior SARS-CoV-2 infection. Specimen: CD4+ T cells from PBMCs cultured with HCoV-NL63 spike peptides, collected before COVID-19 vaccination. The chain links TRBV9 to TRBJ2-5; D not certain. The CDR3 is CASSVGQQETQYF. The CDR3 coding sequence is TGTGCCAGCAGCGTAGGTCAGCAAGAGACCCAGTACTTC.